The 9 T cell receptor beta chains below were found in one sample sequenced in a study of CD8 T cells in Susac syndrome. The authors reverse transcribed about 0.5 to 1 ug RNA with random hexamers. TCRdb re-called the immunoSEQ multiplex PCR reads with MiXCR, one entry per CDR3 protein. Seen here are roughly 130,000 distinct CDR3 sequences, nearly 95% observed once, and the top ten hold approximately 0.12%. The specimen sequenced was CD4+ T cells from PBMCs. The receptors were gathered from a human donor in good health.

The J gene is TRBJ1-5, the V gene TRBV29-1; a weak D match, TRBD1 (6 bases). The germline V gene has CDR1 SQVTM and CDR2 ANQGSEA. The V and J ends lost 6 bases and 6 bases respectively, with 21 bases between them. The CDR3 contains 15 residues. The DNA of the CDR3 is TGCAGCGTCTCCCTTGGGGGCCAGGGCGGTCAGCCCCAGCATTTT. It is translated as CSVSLGGQGGQPQHF. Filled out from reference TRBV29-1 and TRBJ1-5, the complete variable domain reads SAVISQKPSRDICQRGTSLTIQCQVDSQVTMMFWYRQQPGQSLTLIATANQGSEATYESGFVIDKFPISRPNLTFSTLTVSNMSPEDSSIYLCSVSLGGQGGQPQHFGDGTRLSIL.

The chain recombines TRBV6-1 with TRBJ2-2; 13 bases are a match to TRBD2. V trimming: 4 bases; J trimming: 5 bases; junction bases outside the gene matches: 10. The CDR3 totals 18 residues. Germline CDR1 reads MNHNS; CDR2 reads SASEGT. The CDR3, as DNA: TGTGCCAGCAGTGGACACCGGACTAGCGGGAGAGATACCGGGGAGCTGTTTTTT. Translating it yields CASSGHRTSGRDTGELFF.

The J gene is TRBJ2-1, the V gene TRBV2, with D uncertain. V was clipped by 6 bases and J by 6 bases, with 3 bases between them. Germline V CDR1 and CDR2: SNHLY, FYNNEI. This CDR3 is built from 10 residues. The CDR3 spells CASSGNEQFF. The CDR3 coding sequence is TGTGCCAGCAGCGGCAATGAGCAGTTCTTC.

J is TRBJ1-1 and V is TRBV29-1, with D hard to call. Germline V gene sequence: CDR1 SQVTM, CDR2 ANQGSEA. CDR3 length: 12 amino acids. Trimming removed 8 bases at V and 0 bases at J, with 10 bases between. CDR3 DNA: TGCAGCATTCTCTCTCTGAACACTGAAGCTTTCTTT. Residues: CSILSLNTEAFF.

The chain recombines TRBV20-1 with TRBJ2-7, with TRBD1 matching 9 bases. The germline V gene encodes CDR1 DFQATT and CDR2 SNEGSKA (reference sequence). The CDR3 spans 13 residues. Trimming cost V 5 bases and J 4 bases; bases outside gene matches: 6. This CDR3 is CSAGGQGRYEQYF. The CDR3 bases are TGCAGTGCTGGGGGACAGGGTAGATACGAGCAGTACTTC.

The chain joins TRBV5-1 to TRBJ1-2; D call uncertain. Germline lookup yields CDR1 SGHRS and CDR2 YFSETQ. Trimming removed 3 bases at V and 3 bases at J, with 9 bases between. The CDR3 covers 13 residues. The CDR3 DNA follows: TGCGCCAGCAGCTCTGACGGAGACTATGGCTACACCTTC. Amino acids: CASSSDGDYGYTF.

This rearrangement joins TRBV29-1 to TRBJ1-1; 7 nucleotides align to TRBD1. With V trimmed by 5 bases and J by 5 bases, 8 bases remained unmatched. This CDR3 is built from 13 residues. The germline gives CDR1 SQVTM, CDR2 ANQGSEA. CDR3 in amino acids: CSVYEGARTEAFF. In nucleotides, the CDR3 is TGCAGCGTTTACGAGGGGGCGAGGACTGAAGCTTTCTTT.

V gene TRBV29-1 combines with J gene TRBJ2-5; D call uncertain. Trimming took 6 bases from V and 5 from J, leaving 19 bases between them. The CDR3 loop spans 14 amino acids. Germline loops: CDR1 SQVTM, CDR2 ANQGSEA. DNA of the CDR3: TGCAGCGTAGTCTTGGGCAGCCCGCGGGAGACCCAGTACTTC. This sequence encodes CSVVLGSPRETQYF. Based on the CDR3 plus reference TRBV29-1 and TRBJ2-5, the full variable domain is SAVISQKPSRDICQRGTSLTIQCQVDSQVTMMFWYRQQPGQSLTLIATANQGSEATYESGFVIDKFPISRPNLTFSTLTVSNMSPEDSSIYLCSVVLGSPRETQYFGPGTRLLVL.

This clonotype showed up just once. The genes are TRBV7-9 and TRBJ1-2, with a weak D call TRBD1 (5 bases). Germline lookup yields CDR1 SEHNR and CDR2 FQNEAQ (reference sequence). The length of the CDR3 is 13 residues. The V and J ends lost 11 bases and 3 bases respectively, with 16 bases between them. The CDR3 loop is CAGGGERYYGYTF. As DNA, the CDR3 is TGTGCCGGAGGAGGGGAGCGATACTATGGCTACACCTTC.